The present T cell receptor beta chain was sequenced within a study of control samples from healthy donors and cancer patients. The junction had 7 bases not matched to a gene; V was cut back by 5 bases and J by 1 base. The CDR3 totals 15 residues. Germline V gene data show CDR1 as LNHDA and CDR2 as SQIVND (reference sequence). Profiling relied on immunoSEQ multiplex PCR, and the TCRdb table lists in-frame clones only, not all of them. The sample holds 400,000 to 500,000 clones, about nine tenths seen once. Specimen: PBMCs. This TCR derives from a man aged 35 to 55 with head and neck cancer. The rearrangement joins TRBV19 to TRBJ2-5, with 7 bases matching TRBD1. CDR3 bases: TGTGCCAGTAGTCCAGGACAGGAACCCCAAGAGACCCAGTACTTC. Its translation is CASSPGQEPQETQYF.